The source of this TCR beta chain is a study of control samples from healthy donors and cancer patients. The CDR3 is 14 amino acids. Between the trimmed V and J ends, which lost 5 bases and 0 bases, there was a span of 10 bases. In germline, CDR1 is KGHSH, CDR2 LQKENI. Sequencing used immunoSEQ multiplex PCR; TCRdb keeps in-frame clones, though not all of them. The sample holds over 20,000 clones; approximately 85% are singletons and the top ten take around a quarter. The V gene is TRBV18, the J gene TRBJ1-1; a possible D gene is TRBD1 (5 bases). This receptor was identified in a man between 60 and 75 years old with colorectal cancer. Sequencing used PBMCs. Written as DNA, the CDR3 is TGTGCCAGCTCAGCAGGGATTCTGAACACTGAAGCTTTCTTT. It specifies CASSAGILNTEAFF.